The 24 T cell receptor beta chains reported below all come from one sample, sequenced in a study of PD-L1 blockade in urothelial cancer. Generated by immunoSEQ multiplex PCR, the TCRdb table keeps only in-frame clones and is missing some. Of more than 50,000 clones in the sample, approximately 80% were seen once. The source was PBMCs, collected around atezolizumab (anti-PD-L1) treatment. The receptors here all came from a man between 70 and 80 years old with urothelial cancer.

The V call is TRBV6-5, the J call TRBJ1-5, with a weak D call TRBD1 (5 bases). V was trimmed by 6 bases and J by 1 base, leaving 13 bases between them. CDR1 MNHEY and CDR2 SVGAGI come from the germline V gene. The CDR3 loop spans 15 amino acids. In DNA, the CDR3 is TGTGCCAGCAGCAAAGCGGGGCCGAGCAATCAGCCCCAGCATTTT. Amino acids: CASSKAGPSNQPQHF.

The J gene is TRBJ1-5, the V gene TRBV15; D gene unclear. The length of the CDR3 is 18 residues. Per germline, CDR1 LNHNV and CDR2 YYDKDF (reference sequence). V was trimmed by 0 bases and J by 0 bases, leaving 15 bases between them. The CDR3 sequence is CATSRDRETENSNQPQHF. CDR3 DNA sequence: TGTGCCACCAGCAGAGATAGGGAGACGGAGAATAGCAATCAGCCCCAGCATTTT. The variable domain in full, with the rest retrieved from reference TRBV15 and TRBJ1-5, is DAMVIQNPRYQVTQFGKPVTLSCSQTLNHNVMYWYQQKSSQAPKLLFHYYDKDFNNEADTPDNFQSRRPNTSFCFLDIRSPGLGDTAMYLCATSRDRETENSNQPQHFGDGTRLSIL.

The rearrangement joins TRBV5-1 to TRBJ2-5, with D hard to call. Per the germline V gene, CDR1 is SGHRS and CDR2 is YFSETQ. V lost 0 bases and J 2 bases, leaving 5 bases between the germline ends. The CDR3 extends over 13 amino acids. The CDR3 spells CASSLALQETQYF. CDR3 nucleotide sequence: TGCGCCAGCAGCTTGGCACTTCAAGAGACCCAGTACTTC.

This clone was detected only once. V gene TRBV6-1 combines with J gene TRBJ2-7, with TRBD2 matching 12 bases. V was clipped by 6 bases and J by 2 bases; unmatched bases: 2. The CDR3 consists of 14 residues. The germline CDR1 and CDR2 sequences are MNHNS and SASEGT. CDR3 coding DNA: TGTGCCAGCAGCTGGACTAGCGGGGCCTACGAGCAGTACTTC. Its protein product is CASSWTSGAYEQYF.

The genes are TRBV4-2 and TRBJ2-1; 7 bases match TRBD2. The germline CDR1 and CDR2 sequences are LGHNA and YNFKEQ. With 1 base clipped from V and 9 bases from J, the junction kept 12 bases outside the gene matches. The CDR3 has 16 residues. The CDR3 DNA is TGTGCCAGCAGCCAAGGGAGCGGGGACCACCTGGGTGAGCAGTTCTTC. It encodes CASSQGSGDHLGEQFF.

The chain couples TRBV18 to TRBJ2-7; TRBD2 agrees at 12 bases. Germline loops: CDR1 KGHSH, CDR2 LQKENI. This CDR3 contains 16 residues. The V gene end was trimmed by 0 bases and the J gene end by 4 bases; junction bases not matched to a gene: 4. CDR3 sequence: CASSPPVTSGRYEQYF. Written as DNA, the CDR3 is TGTGCCAGCTCACCACCGGTAACTAGCGGGAGGTACGAGCAGTACTTC.

J is TRBJ2-6 and V is TRBV19, with a possible D match to TRBD1 (5 bases). The V gene lost 6 bases and the J gene lost 4 bases, with 13 bases spanning the gap. The CDR3 length is 15 residues. CDR1 and CDR2 from the germline V gene are LNHDA and SQIVND (reference sequence). CDR3 bases: TGTGCCAGTAGCCCTACAGGTCTGGGGGCCAACGTCCTGACTTTC. Translated, it gives CASSPTGLGANVLTF.

This clone was counted between two and nine times. The genes are TRBV19 and TRBJ2-3, with 11 bases that match TRBD2. The CDR3 is 17 amino acids. Germline CDR1 is LNHDA and CDR2 is SQIVND (reference sequence). The ends lost 5 bases at V and 6 bases at J; junction bases unmatched: 13. This CDR3 reads CASSPHRPTSGTDTQYF. The CDR3 DNA is TGTGCCAGTAGTCCTCATCGGCCGACTAGCGGGACCGATACGCAGTATTTT.

The gene calls are TRBV6-5 and TRBJ2-3; 8 bases are a match to TRBD1. Per germline, CDR1 MNHEY and CDR2 SVGAGI. The CDR3 is 14 residues long. With 3 bases clipped from V and 6 bases from J, the junction kept 5 bases outside the gene matches. The CDR3 DNA reads TGTGCCAGCAGTTATCAGGGGGCTGGGGATACGCAGTATTTT. Its protein product is CASSYQGAGDTQYF.

The J gene is TRBJ2-2, the V gene TRBV5-5; 8 bases map to TRBD1. Trimming took 7 bases from V and 5 from J; bases not matched to a gene: 10. This CDR3 region has 15 residues. In germline, CDR1 is SGHKS, CDR2 YYEKEE (reference sequence). CDR3 protein: CASRTGQGATGELFF. For the CDR3, the DNA is TGTGCCAGCCGGACCGGGCAGGGGGCGACCGGGGAGCTGTTTTTT.

This clone appeared a few times. The CDR3 here is CASSPGQGEAFF. The CDR3 coding sequence is TGTGCCAGCTCACCAGGGCAGGGAGAAGCTTTCTTT. This chain connects TRBV18 to TRBJ1-1, with D maybe TRBD1 (5 bases). The CDR3 has 12 amino acids. Germline V lookup: CDR1 KGHSH, CDR2 LQKENI. V was shortened by 2 bases and J by 8 bases, with 9 bases between the two germline ends.

The chain combines TRBV5-4 with TRBJ1-2, with 9 nucleotides matching TRBD1. J was trimmed by 3 bases and V by 3 bases; bases with no gene match: 6. CDR3 length equals 15 residues. CDR1 and CDR2 from the germline V gene are SGHNT and YYREEE (reference sequence). CDR3 bases: TGTGCCAGCAGCTCCCCGGACAGGGGACACTATGGCTACACCTTC. It specifies CASSSPDRGHYGYTF.

This rearrangement joins TRBV30 to TRBJ2-7; 13 nucleotides match TRBD2. V shed 3 bases and J 6 bases; nucleotides not matched to a gene: 8. Per the germline V gene, CDR1 is GTSNPN and CDR2 is SVGIG (reference sequence). CDR3 length equals 15 residues. CDR3 sequence reads: CAWSILAGGPGEQYF. CDR3 coding DNA: TGTGCCTGGAGCATACTAGCGGGAGGGCCAGGCGAGCAGTACTTC.

The chain combines TRBV2 with TRBJ2-1, with a weak D call TRBD2 (6 bases). The CDR3 runs to 15 residues. Germline CDR1 and CDR2: SNHLY and FYNNEI. V gave up 6 bases and J gave up 4 bases, with 16 bases separating them. The CDR3 DNA is TGTGCCAGCAGACGTTCCGGGAGCAGTTACAATGAGCAGTTCTTC. As protein: CASRRSGSSYNEQFF.

The chain recombines TRBV18 with TRBJ2-1; TRBD1 is a possible D gene (5 bases). CDR3 length: 16 residues. Trimming left V 2 bases short and J 5 bases short, with 16 bases between. The germline V gene encodes CDR1 KGHSH and CDR2 LQKENI. CDR3 residues: CASSPSWSLGHNEQFF. The CDR3 DNA follows: TGTGCCAGCTCACCATCATGGAGCTTGGGGCACAATGAGCAGTTCTTC.

The rearrangement uses TRBV13 and TRBJ2-2; 7 nucleotides align to TRBD1. The CDR3 is 16 amino acids. Germline lookup yields CDR1 PRHDT and CDR2 FYEKMQ (reference sequence). V lost 5 bases to trimming and J lost 3 bases; unmatched junction nucleotides: 9. CDR3 amino acids: CASSADRVRDTGELFF. The CDR3 DNA reads as TGTGCCAGCAGCGCCGACAGGGTTCGGGACACCGGGGAGCTGTTTTTT.

This clone was seen only once. The chain combines TRBV6-5 with TRBJ1-1, with D unresolved. CDR1 MNHEY and CDR2 SVGAGI come from the germline V gene. The CDR3 has 13 amino acids. Trimming took 2 bases from V and 4 from J, leaving 8 bases between them. The CDR3: CASSYEWATEAFF. CDR3 sequence (DNA): TGTGCCAGCAGTTACGAATGGGCCACTGAAGCTTTCTTT.

The V call is TRBV19, the J call TRBJ1-4; 8 bases are shared with TRBD1. The J segment lost 5 bases and the V segment lost 8 bases, leaving 7 bases of the junction unmatched. Looked up from germline, CDR1 is LNHDA and CDR2 is SQIVND (reference sequence). This CDR3 has 14 amino acids. CDR3 sequence reads: CASLGQGQNEKLFF. CDR3 coding DNA: TGTGCCAGTCTCGGACAGGGACAAAATGAAAAACTGTTTTTT.

J is TRBJ2-1 and V is TRBV4-2; TRBD2 agrees at 7 bases. CDR1 is LGHNA, CDR2 YNFKEQ, per germline. CDR3 length equals 16 residues. V lost 0 bases and J lost 6; bases outside the gene matches: 8. CDR3 coding DNA: TGTGCCAGCAGCCAAGAGTGGAGGGAGGGCCGCAATGAGCAGTTCTTC. Amino acid sequence: CASSQEWREGRNEQFF.

This chain links TRBV13 with TRBJ1-1, with TRBD1 matching 12 bases. Germline V gene sequence: CDR1 PRHDT, CDR2 FYEKMQ (reference sequence). Trimming cost V 7 bases and J 1 base; bases outside gene matches: 7. The CDR3 is 16 residues long. This chain's CDR3 is CASTPGQGAGNTEAFF. CDR3 sequence (DNA): TGTGCCAGCACCCCGGGACAGGGGGCTGGGAACACTGAAGCTTTCTTT.

The chain employs TRBV4-1 and TRBJ2-1; 12 bases match TRBD2. Looked up from germline, CDR1 is MGHRA and CDR2 is YSYEKL. V lost 1 base and J lost 7; bases outside the gene matches: 8. CDR3 size: 17 residues. CDR3 region: CASSQGLLAGGGNEQFF. The CDR3 DNA is TGCGCCAGCAGCCAAGGCTTACTAGCGGGAGGAGGGAATGAGCAGTTCTTC.

The chain uses TRBV7-9 and TRBJ2-7, with 7 bases matching TRBD2. This CDR3 contains 15 residues. After removal of 0 bases from V and 6 bases from J, the junction contained 8 bases not matched to a gene. Germline CDR1 and CDR2: SEHNR and FQNEAQ (reference sequence). CDR3 in amino acids: CASSLATGGISEQYF. The CDR3 nucleotides are TGTGCCAGCAGCTTAGCCACGGGGGGAATTAGCGAGCAGTACTTC.

V is TRBV5-1 and J is TRBJ2-1; 7 nucleotides line up with TRBD2. CDR3 length: 15 residues. Trimming at V came to 2 bases and at J to 5 bases, leaving 7 bases not matched to a gene. Germline V gives CDR1 SGHRS, CDR2 YFSETQ. CDR3 residues: CASSFRSGRDNEQFF. The CDR3 nucleotides read TGCGCCAGCAGCTTCCGGTCAGGGAGGGACAATGAGCAGTTCTTC.

The rearrangement links TRBV9 to TRBJ2-3; D gene unclear. The V gene's germline CDR1 is SGDLS and CDR2 YYNGEE. This CDR3 region has 14 residues. V shed 0 bases and J shed 6 bases, with 11 bases lying between them. CDR3 nucleotide sequence: TGTGCCAGCAGCGTAGCTTCGGTTGCCGATACGCAGTATTTT. Amino acid sequence: CASSVASVADTQYF.